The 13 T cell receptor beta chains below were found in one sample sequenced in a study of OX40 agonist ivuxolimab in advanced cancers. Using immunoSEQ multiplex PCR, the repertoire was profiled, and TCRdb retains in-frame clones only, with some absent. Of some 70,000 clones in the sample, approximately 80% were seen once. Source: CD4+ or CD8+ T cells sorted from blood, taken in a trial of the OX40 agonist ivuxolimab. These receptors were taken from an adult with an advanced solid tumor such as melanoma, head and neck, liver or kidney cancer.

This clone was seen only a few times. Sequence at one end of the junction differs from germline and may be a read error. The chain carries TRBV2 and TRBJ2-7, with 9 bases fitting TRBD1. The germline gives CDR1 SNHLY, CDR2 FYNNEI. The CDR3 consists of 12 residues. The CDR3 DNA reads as TGTGCCAGCAGTGATGGTCGGACAGGGGTGAGGTTC. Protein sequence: CASSDGRTGVRF.

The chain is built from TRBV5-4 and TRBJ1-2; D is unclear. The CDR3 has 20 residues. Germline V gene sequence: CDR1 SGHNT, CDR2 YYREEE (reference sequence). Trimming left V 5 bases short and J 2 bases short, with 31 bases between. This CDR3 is CASSSLPLALFSVPNYGYTF. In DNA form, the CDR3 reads TGTGCCAGCAGTTCCCTTCCTCTAGCGCTCTTCAGCGTCCCAAACTATGGCTACACCTTC.

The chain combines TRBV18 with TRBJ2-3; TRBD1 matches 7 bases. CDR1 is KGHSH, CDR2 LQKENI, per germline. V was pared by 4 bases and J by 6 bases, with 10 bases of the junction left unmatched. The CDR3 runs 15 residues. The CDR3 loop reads CASSLTGALIDTQYF. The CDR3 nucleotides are TGTGCCAGCTCACTCACAGGGGCCTTAATTGATACGCAGTATTTT.

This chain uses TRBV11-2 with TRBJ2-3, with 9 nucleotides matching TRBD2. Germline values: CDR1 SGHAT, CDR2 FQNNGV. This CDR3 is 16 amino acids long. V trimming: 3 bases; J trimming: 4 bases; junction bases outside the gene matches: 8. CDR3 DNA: TGTGCCAGCAGCTTTGAAGCGGGGGGTGTCGCAGATACGCAGTATTTT. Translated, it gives CASSFEAGGVADTQYF. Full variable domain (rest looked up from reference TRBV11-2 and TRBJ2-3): EAGVAQSPRYKIIEKRQSVAFWCNPISGHATLYWYQQILGQGPKLLIQFQNNGVVDDSQLPKDRFSAERLKGVDSTLKIQPAKLEDSAVYLCASSFEAGGVADTQYFGPGTRLTVL.

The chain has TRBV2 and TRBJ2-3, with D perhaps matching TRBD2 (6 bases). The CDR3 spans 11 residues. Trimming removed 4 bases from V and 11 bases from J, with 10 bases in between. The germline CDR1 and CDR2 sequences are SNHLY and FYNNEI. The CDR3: CASSGYGGQYF. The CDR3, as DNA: TGTGCCAGCAGTGGATACGGGGGGCAGTATTTT.

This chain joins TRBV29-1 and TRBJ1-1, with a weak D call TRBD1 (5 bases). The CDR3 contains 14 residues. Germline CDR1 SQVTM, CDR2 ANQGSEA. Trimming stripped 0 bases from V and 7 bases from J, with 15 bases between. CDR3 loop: CSVEENRGSGEAFF. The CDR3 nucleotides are TGCAGCGTTGAAGAGAACCGGGGGTCAGGTGAAGCTTTCTTT.

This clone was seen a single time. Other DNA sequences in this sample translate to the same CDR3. The CDR3 region has the DNA TGTGCCAGCAGCGTGATAGACAGGGGGTGGGGTGGCTACACCTTC. Translation gives CASSVIDRGWGGYTF. The V call is TRBV9, the J call TRBJ1-2, with 9 positions matching TRBD1. This CDR3 contains 15 residues. Germline assignment: CDR1 SGDLS and CDR2 YYNGEE. Trimming removed 2 bases from V and 7 bases from J; junction bases left unmatched: 9.

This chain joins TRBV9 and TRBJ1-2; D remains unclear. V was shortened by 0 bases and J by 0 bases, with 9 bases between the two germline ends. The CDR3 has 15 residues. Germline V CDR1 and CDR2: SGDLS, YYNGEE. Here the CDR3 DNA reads TGTGCCAGCAGCGTAGCGTACACCGCTAACTATGGCTACACCTTC. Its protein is CASSVAYTANYGYTF.

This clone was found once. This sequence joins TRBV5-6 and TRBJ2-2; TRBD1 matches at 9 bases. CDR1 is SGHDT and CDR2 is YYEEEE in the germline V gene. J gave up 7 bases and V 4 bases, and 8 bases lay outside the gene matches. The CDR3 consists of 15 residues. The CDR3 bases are TGTGCCAGCAGCCAAACAGGGGGCACGAACGGGGAGCTGTTTTTT. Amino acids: CASSQTGGTNGELFF.

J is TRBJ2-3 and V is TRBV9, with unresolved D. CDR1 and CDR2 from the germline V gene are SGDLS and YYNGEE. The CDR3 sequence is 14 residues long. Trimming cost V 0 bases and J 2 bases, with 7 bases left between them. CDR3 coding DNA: TGTGCCAGCAGCGTAGGGCAGCCCACAGATACGCAGTATTTT. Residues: CASSVGQPTDTQYF.

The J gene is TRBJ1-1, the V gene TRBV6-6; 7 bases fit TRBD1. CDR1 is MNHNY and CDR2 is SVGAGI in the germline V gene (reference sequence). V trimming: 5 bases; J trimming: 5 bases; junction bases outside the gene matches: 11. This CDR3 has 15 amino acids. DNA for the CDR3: TGTGCCAGCAGTCCTCCCAGACAGGGAGAGACTGAAGCTTTCTTT. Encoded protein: CASSPPRQGETEAFF.

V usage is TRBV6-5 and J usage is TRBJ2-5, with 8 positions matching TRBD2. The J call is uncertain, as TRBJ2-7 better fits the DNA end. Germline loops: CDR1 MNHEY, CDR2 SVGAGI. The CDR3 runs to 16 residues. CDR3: CASSYSLLAESYEQYF. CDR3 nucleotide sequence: TGTGCCAGCAGTTACTCTTTACTAGCGGAGTCCTACGAGCAGTACTTC.

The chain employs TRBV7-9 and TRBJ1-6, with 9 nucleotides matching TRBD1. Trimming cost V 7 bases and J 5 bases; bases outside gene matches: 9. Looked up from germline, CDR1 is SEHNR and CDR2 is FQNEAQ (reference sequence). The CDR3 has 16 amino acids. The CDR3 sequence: CASTLEGQGDNSPLHF. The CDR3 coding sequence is TGTGCCAGCACCCTCGAGGGACAGGGTGATAATTCACCCCTCCACTTT.